These 20 T cell receptor beta chains originate from one sample sequenced in a study of T cells in Graves' hyperthyroidism and ophthalmopathy. Authors of the study amplified TCR beta CDR3 regions from RNA transcripts. The primer set for the first-round RT-PCR of the TCR CDR3 was HTBI. TCRdb analysed the multiplex PCR reads with MiXCR anew, one entry per CDR3 protein. This table has 700,000 or so distinct CDR3 sequences, less than 20% appearing once. Sequenced: blood. All receptors come from a man younger than 35 with Graves' hyperthyroidism.

This clonotype was recorded many times. V is TRBV28 and J is TRBJ2-1; D remains ambiguous. CDR1 MDHEN and CDR2 SYDVKM come from the germline V gene. Trimming cost V 6 bases and J 6 bases, with 21 bases left between them. The length of the CDR3 is 16 residues. CDR3 sequence: CASSSRAELWANEQFF. Here the CDR3 DNA reads TGTGCCAGCAGCTCTCGTGCTGAACTGTGGGCCAATGAGCAGTTCTTC.

This clonotype has a single count. The gene calls are TRBV7-2 and TRBJ2-5; 9 bases align to TRBD2. With V trimmed by 5 bases and J by 2 bases, 9 bases remained unmatched. Germline CDR1 and CDR2: SGHTA and FQGNSA. This CDR3 is built from 16 residues. CDR3 sequence (DNA): TGTGCCAGCAGCGAAACCCGGACTAGCGCTCAAGAGACCCAGTACTTC. It specifies CASSETRTSAQETQYF.

This clonotype was detected ten times or more. The V and J genes are TRBV18 and TRBJ2-7, with TRBD2 matching 8 bases. Looked up from germline, CDR1 is KGHSH and CDR2 is LQKENI. The junction had 3 bases not matched to a gene; V was cut back by 0 bases and J by 2 bases. The CDR3 is 15 amino acids. The CDR3 spells CASSPPSGSPYEQYF. The CDR3 DNA reads TGTGCCAGCTCACCACCGAGCGGGAGTCCCTACGAGCAGTACTTC.

As concerns this clonotype: A single base separates this from a much larger clone, so it may be a read error. The V gene is TRBV29-1, the J gene TRBJ2-4, with TRBD2 as a possible D gene (6 bases). Germline V gene data show CDR1 as SQVTM and CDR2 as ANQGSEA. V gave up 0 bases and J gave up 7 bases, with 16 bases separating them. The CDR3 totals 15 residues. CDR3 nucleotides: TGCAGCGTTGAAGATCGGGGGATGACGGGGAACATTCAGTACTTC. Its protein product is CSVEDRGMTGNIQYF.

In this sample, this clonotype turned up once. The chain links TRBV28 to TRBJ1-6; 8 positions agree with TRBD1. Looked up from germline, CDR1 is MDHEN and CDR2 is SYDVKM. CDR3 length: 15 amino acids. The V and J ends lost 4 bases and 1 base, in that order; junction bases with no gene match: 0. CDR3 amino acids: CASSWDRSYNSPLHF. The CDR3 region has the DNA TGTGCCAGCAGTTGGGACAGGTCCTATAATTCACCCCTCCACTTT.

The chain carries TRBV19 and TRBJ2-1, with D uncertain. V was clipped by 1 base and J by 2 bases, with 9 bases between them. Germline V lookup: CDR1 LNHDA, CDR2 SQIVND (reference sequence). The CDR3 covers 15 residues. Written as DNA, the CDR3 is TGTGCCAGTAGTATAGGGGCAGTTCCCTACAATGAGCAGTTCTTC. Protein product: CASSIGAVPYNEQFF.

The CDR3 DNA follows: TGTGCCACCAGCTCCGGACACCTCGCTGGAAACACCATATATTTT. It is translated as CATSSGHLAGNTIYF. The V and J genes are TRBV15 and TRBJ1-3; D possibly corresponds to TRBD1 (5 bases). Germline CDR1 reads LNHNV; CDR2 reads YYDKDF (reference sequence). The V and J ends lost 5 bases and 2 bases respectively, with 13 bases between them. The CDR3 totals 15 residues.

This clonotype was seen more than once but under ten times. CDR3 region: CASSYRGSRSSYNEQFF. The DNA for the CDR3 is TGTGCCAGCAGTTACCGAGGTAGCCGAAGCTCCTACAATGAGCAGTTCTTC. The rearrangement links TRBV6-2 or TRBV6-3 to TRBJ2-1; D not resolved. V was clipped by 2 bases and J by 0 bases, with 14 bases between them. There are 17 residues in the CDR3. Germline CDR1 MNHEY, CDR2 SVGEGT.

For this clonotype: Germline and junction disagree at one end, which may indicate a read error. V gene TRBV28 combines with J gene TRBJ2-1; no firm D call. This CDR3 comprises 14 residues. Germline loops: CDR1 MDHEN, CDR2 SYDVKM. DNA of the CDR3: TGTGCCAGCGCAGACACCTCCTCCTACAATGAGCAGTCCTTC. This codes for CASADTSSYNEQSF.

This clonotype was seen only a few times. The CDR3 DNA is TGCAGCGTTGAAGACGCAGGGAACACCGGGGAGCTGTTTTTT. The encoded protein is CSVEDAGNTGELFF. V and J are TRBV29-1 and TRBJ2-2, with no clear D. The CDR3 sequence is 14 residues long. V shed 0 bases and J shed 1 base, with 6 bases lying between them. CDR1 and CDR2 (germline): SQVTM, ANQGSEA.

The genes are TRBV5-8 and TRBJ2-1; possibly TRBD2 for D (6 bases). The CDR3 has 16 residues. V was cut by 0 bases and J by 0 bases, with 10 bases left in between. The germline V gene has CDR1 SGHTS and CDR2 YDEGEE. The CDR3 region is CASSLEEGFSYNEQFF. The DNA for the CDR3 is TGTGCCAGCAGCTTGGAGGAGGGTTTCTCCTACAATGAGCAGTTCTTC. Drawing the rest from reference TRBV5-8 and TRBJ2-1, the complete variable domain is EAGVTQSPTHLIKTRGQQATLRCSPISGHTSVYWYQQALGLGLQFLLWYDEGEERNRGNFPPRFSGRQFPNYSSELNVNALELEDSALYLCASSLEEGFSYNEQFFGPGTRLTVL.

This clonotype has more than one count but fewer than ten. The gene calls are TRBV20-1 and TRBJ2-1; TRBD2 aligns across 8 bases. CDR1 is DFQATT, CDR2 SNEGSKA, per germline (reference sequence). V gave up 5 bases and J gave up 7 bases; unmatched junction bases: 7. The CDR3 is 13 residues long. Written as DNA, the CDR3 is TGCAGTGCTCTAAGCGGGAGTTCTAATGAGCAGTTCTTC. Its translation: CSALSGSSNEQFF.

A few counts support this clonotype. The J gene is TRBJ2-7, the V gene TRBV19, with TRBD1 identical over 9 bases. V shed 3 bases and J 0 bases; nucleotides not matched to a gene: 6. CDR1 and CDR2 from the germline V gene are LNHDA and SQIVND (reference sequence). CDR3 size: 16 residues. The CDR3 region has the DNA TGTGCCAGTAGTATCGGGACAGGGATTTACTCCTACGAGCAGTACTTC. It yields the protein CASSIGTGIYSYEQYF.

This clonotype came up many times. One end of the junction is discordant with germline, which a read error may explain. The chain is built from TRBV2 and TRBJ2-7; TRBD2 might be the D (6 bases). The CDR3 runs to 13 residues. Looked up from germline, CDR1 is SNHLY and CDR2 is FYNNEI. The CDR3 nucleotides are TGCGCCAGCAGCGGGCAGGGAACCTACGAGCAGTACTTC. As protein: CASSGQGTYEQYF.

This chain uses TRBV25-1 with TRBJ2-5; a possible D gene is TRBD2 (5 bases). The CDR3 length is 14 residues. V shed 4 bases and J shed 7 bases, with 16 bases lying between them. Germline CDR1 MGHDK, CDR2 SYGVNS. CDR3 in DNA: TGTGCCAGCAGTGGTCCCCCCGGGATAGGGACCCAGTACTTC. Protein sequence: CASSGPPGIGTQYF.

This sequence joins TRBV30 and TRBJ2-1; the match to TRBD2 covers 11 bases. Losses at the gene ends were 3 bases for V and 9 bases for J; bases not matched to a gene: 4. Germline V gene sequence: CDR1 GTSNPN, CDR2 SVGIG (reference sequence). This CDR3 contains 13 residues. The CDR3 DNA sequence: TGTGCCTGGAGAACTAGCGGGAGCAGTGAGCAGTTCTTC. Amino acids: CAWRTSGSSEQFF.

The genes are TRBV16 and TRBJ1-5; maybe TRBD1 (5 bases). CDR1 KGHSY and CDR2 FQNENV come from the germline V gene. The CDR3 is made up of 17 amino acids. Trimming removed 1 base from V and 0 bases from J, with 13 bases in between. The CDR3 spells CASSQYEQVNSNQPQHF. The CDR3 DNA is TGTGCCAGCAGCCAATATGAACAGGTTAATAGCAATCAGCCCCAGCATTTT.

This clonotype was picked up many times. V gene TRBV30 combines with J gene TRBJ2-1, with no clear D. Germline CDR1 GTSNPN, CDR2 SVGIG (reference sequence). The CDR3 consists of 11 residues. V lost 3 bases and J 9 bases, leaving 9 bases between the germline ends. The CDR3 here is CAWRLGFEQFF. CDR3 DNA sequence: TGTGCCTGGAGATTGGGGTTTGAGCAGTTCTTC.

This clonotype was observed a few times. The chain links TRBV6-1 to TRBJ1-2, with 8 bases that match TRBD1. Germline V gives CDR1 MNHNS, CDR2 SASEGT. V gave up 2 bases and J gave up 4 bases; unmatched junction bases: 3. CDR3 length: 14 amino acids. In DNA, the CDR3 is TGTGCCAGCAGTGAATCGACAGGGGCCTATGGCTACACCTTC. Its protein is CASSESTGAYGYTF.

The sample holds many counts of this clonotype. The chain links TRBV12-3 or TRBV12-4 to TRBJ2-7; no clear D gene. The CDR3 is 12 residues long. V lost 8 bases to trimming and J lost 5 bases, with 13 bases between them. Written as DNA, the CDR3 is TGTGCCAGCTCCAAGGACGGTAACGAGCAGTACTTC. Amino acids: CASSKDGNEQYF.